Listed below are T cell receptor beta chains from one sample, sequenced in a study of T-cell reconstitution after alpha-beta-depleted transplantation in children. Via MiXCR, TCRdb re-called the PCR reads, giving one row per CDR3 protein. The table has some 200,000 distinct CDR3 sequences, 5% to 6.5% seen once. The source material was PBMCs, sampled before TCRalphabeta/CD19-depleted stem cell transplant. These receptors originate from a girl less than two years old with combined immunodeficiency, due to receive a stem cell transplant. The CDR3 runs from the conserved cysteine through the conserved F or W. D genes are given only for firm matches. Clone size, where shown, is once, few, many, or a class for clones that have expanded.

V	D	size	length	J	DNA	CDR3
TRBV12-3/TRBV12-4	NA	many	13	TRBJ2-7	TGTGCCAGCAGTCCGACAGCTAACTACGAGCAGTACTTC	CASSPTANYEQYF
TRBV9	NA	many	15	TRBJ2-5	TGTGCCAGCAGCGTGTCGTCAGGGAGACAAGAGACCCAGTACTTC	CASSVSSGRQETQYF
TRBV4-3	TRBD1	many	15	TRBJ2-1	TGCGCCAGCAGCCAAAACAGGGGGGATTACAATGAGCAGTTCTTC	CASSQNRGDYNEQFF
TRBV20-1	TRBD2	many	14	TRBJ2-1	TGCAGTGCTAGGGGGACTAGCGGGCTTTATGAGCAGTTCTTC	CSARGTSGLYEQFF
TRBV29-1	TRBD2	many	12	TRBJ2-3	TGCAGCGCTGTAGCGGGCCCAGATACGCAGTATTTT	CSAVAGPDTQYF
TRBV28	NA	many	17	TRBJ2-1	TGTGCCAGCAGTCTCCCTCTCGGCCTAGTCGGCTACAATGAGCAGTTCTTC	CASSLPLGLVGYNEQFF
TRBV28	NA	many	17	TRBJ2-5	TGTGCCAGCAAGAGGGCGACACACAAGAAACCGAAAGAGACCCAGTACTTC	CASKRATHKKPKETQYF
TRBV18	TRBD2	many	16	TRBJ2-7	TGTGCCAGCTCACCCTTTAGCGGGGGCGACTCCTACGAGCAGTACTTC	CASSPFSGGDSYEQYF
TRBV5-1	NA	many	14	TRBJ2-4	TGCGCCAGCAGCTTGGCCGGGGACGAAAACATTCAGTACTTC	CASSLAGDENIQYF
TRBV24-1	NA	few	14	TRBJ2-1	TGTGCCACCAGTGATTTTAGCTCCTACAATGAGCAGTTCTTC	CATSDFSSYNEQFF
TRBV20-1	NA	many	14	TRBJ1-2	TGCAGTGCTAGAGATTTTCTCCTTAACTATGGCTACACCTTC	CSARDFLLNYGYTF
TRBV3-1	TRBD2	many	17	TRBJ2-5	TGTGCCAGCAGCCCTGGGACTAGCGGGGGGGCCCGAGAGACCCAGTACTTC	CASSPGTSGGARETQYF
TRBV6-1	TRBD1	many	14	TRBJ1-4	TGTGCCAGCAGTAGACAGGGACGGAATGAAAAACTGTTTTTT	CASSRQGRNEKLFF
TRBV6-2/TRBV6-3	TRBD2	many	15	TRBJ2-3	TGTGCCAGCACCGTCGGGGGGACTAACACAGATACGCAGTATTTT	CASTVGGTNTDTQYF
TRBV7-2	TRBD2	many	13	TRBJ2-1	TGTGCCAGCAGCTCTGGACTAGCGGGAAATCAGTTCTTC	CASSSGLAGNQFF
TRBV24-1	NA	many	15	TRBJ2-3	TGTGCCACCAGTGATTTACAGTCTAGCACAGATACGCAGTATTTT	CATSDLQSSTDTQYF
TRBV20-1	TRBD2	many	13	TRBJ2-7	TGCAGTGCTGTAGCGGGAGGGTTCTACGAGCAGTACTTC	CSAVAGGFYEQYF
TRBV11-2	NA	many	11	TRBJ2-7	TGTGCCAACAGCTTTGGCGACTCTCAGTACTTC	CANSFGDSQYF
TRBV29-1	NA	many	15	TRBJ2-5	TGCAGCGTTGCTCCCACAGGGTCCCTAGTAGAGACCCAGTACTTC	CSVAPTGSLVETQYF
TRBV27	TRBD1	many	15	TRBJ2-1	TGTGCCAGCAGTTTAGGGACAGGGCGATACAATGAGCAGTTCTTC	CASSLGTGRYNEQFF
TRBV12-3/TRBV12-4	NA	many	12	TRBJ2-7	TGTGCCAGCAGTTTTCACTACTACGAGCAGTACTTC	CASSFHYYEQYF
TRBV20-1	NA	few	13	TRBJ1-2	TGCAGTGCTCGCAGGGCCGTCTTAGGGGGCTACACCTTC	CSARRAVLGGYTF
TRBV7-6	NA	many	12	TRBJ2-5	TGTGCCAGCAGCCTTACTAGCGAGACCCAGTACTTC	CASSLTSETQYF
TRBV5-1	NA	many	14	TRBJ2-3	TGCGCCAGCAGCTTGGGAGTAGCAGGAGATACGCAGTATTTT	CASSLGVAGDTQYF
TRBV27	TRBD2	many	16	TRBJ2-1	TGTGCCAGCAGCAGAGCGGGGCGGAGCTCCTACAATGAGCAGTTCTTC	CASSRAGRSSYNEQFF
TRBV7-9	NA	many	12	TRBJ1-1	TGTGCCAGCAGCTTAGCTCACACTGAAGCTTTCTTT	CASSLAHTEAFF
TRBV7-9	TRBD1	many	15	TRBJ1-5	TGTGCCAGCAGCTTTGACAGGGCTCCCAATCAGCCCCAGCATTTT	CASSFDRAPNQPQHF
TRBV5-1	NA	many	12	TRBJ2-1	TGCGCCAGCAGCTTGACGGGGGCTGAGCAGTTCTTC	CASSLTGAEQFF
TRBV9	NA	many	13	TRBJ2-5	TGTGCCAGCAGCGTAGCCAGTCAAGAGACCCAGTACTTC	CASSVASQETQYF
TRBV6-2/TRBV6-3	NA	many	14	TRBJ2-4	TGTGCCAGCAGTTCTAGCGTGTCCAAAAACATTCAGTACTTC	CASSSSVSKNIQYF
TRBV28	TRBD1	many	16	TRBJ2-7	TGTGCCAGCAGTTTAGTATGGCGGGACAGGGGGCACGAGCAGTACTTC	CASSLVWRDRGHEQYF
TRBV6-5	TRBD1	many	14	TRBJ2-7	TGTGCCAGCAGCGCCCGGACAGGGCCCTACGAGCAGTACTTC	CASSARTGPYEQYF
TRBV4-1	TRBD1	few	16	TRBJ1-2	TGCGCCAGCAGCCAAGATCCCAGGGGGCGAGGGTATGGCTACACCTTC	CASSQDPRGRGYGYTF
TRBV28	TRBD1	NA	15	TRBJ2-7	TGTGCCAGCAGTTTATTGTGGCAGGGGGTAGCCGAGCAGTACTTC	CASSLLWQGVAEQYF
TRBV19	TRBD1	NA	15	TRBJ1-2	TGTGCCACCAGGACAGGGGGCGCAGGTTTCGACGGCTACACCTTC	CATRTGGAGFDGYTF
TRBV11-2	TRBD2	few	15	TRBJ2-1	TGTGCCAGCAGTTACGATCGCGGGGGGGGGTATGAGCAGTTCTTC	CASSYDRGGGYEQFF
TRBV10-3	NA	many	14	TRBJ1-5	TGTGCCATCAGCGGGCACGGCCCGGATCAGCCCCAGCATTTT	CAISGHGPDQPQHF
TRBV20-1	TRBD2	many	13	TRBJ2-5	TGCAGTGCTAGACCTAGCGGGTCTGAGACCCAGTACTTC	CSARPSGSETQYF
TRBV20-1	NA	many	15	TRBJ2-1	TGCAGTGCTAGAGAGATACCGGGAGTGAAACGGGAGCAGTTCTTC	CSAREIPGVKREQFF
TRBV5-1	TRBD1	many	13	TRBJ1-2	TGCGCCAGCAGCAGCACAGGGGCCTATGGCTACACCTTC	CASSSTGAYGYTF
TRBV15	NA	many	13	TRBJ2-2	TGTGCCACCAGCAGAGACCTTACCGGGGAGCTGTTTTTT	CATSRDLTGELFF
TRBV6-2/TRBV6-3	NA	many	12	TRBJ2-7	TGTGCCAGCAGTTTCACGGGTCTCGAGCAGTACTTC	CASSFTGLEQYF
TRBV18	TRBD1	once	14	TRBJ2-7	TGTGCCAGCTCACCCGACAATTGGACAGGGGGCAAGTACTTC	CASSPDNWTGGKYF
TRBV11-2	NA	many	14	TRBJ1-2	TGTGCCAGCAGCTCTGTGGCGTGGTACGACGGCTACACCTTC	CASSSVAWYDGYTF
TRBV27	TRBD1	many	17	TRBJ2-3	TGTGCCAGCAGCCCGAGGGGGGTGACAGGGGGCATAGATACGCAGTATTTT	CASSPRGVTGGIDTQYF
TRBV14	NA	many	16	TRBJ2-3	TGTGCCAGCAGCCGAACCTTGAGAGGGGGCACAGATACGCAGTATTTT	CASSRTLRGGTDTQYF
TRBV10-3	NA	many	13	TRBJ1-2	TGTGCCATCAGTGAAGAGGAGCTCTATGGCTACACCTTC	CAISEEELYGYTF
TRBV29-1	NA	many	14	TRBJ2-7	TGCAGCGTTGAAACCCCAGGTGGGATCTACGAGCAGTACTTC	CSVETPGGIYEQYF
TRBV7-9	TRBD2	NA	15	TRBJ2-1	TGTGCCAGCAGCCTTAGCGGGGCTGGCTACAATGAGCAGTTCTTC	CASSLSGAGYNEQFF
TRBV6-2/TRBV6-3	TRBD1	many	14	TRBJ2-5	TGTGCCAGCGACCCAGGGGGCGCGGATGAGACCCAGTACTTC	CASDPGGADETQYF